Ten or more counts support the clone carrying this T cell receptor beta chain. The V end lost 3 bases, the J end lost 7 bases, and 7 bases lay between the germline ends. This CDR3 contains 13 residues. The data were obtained in a study of identical twins. TCRdb reanalysed the 5' RACE reads using MiXCR and keeps one entry per CDR3 protein. The sample holds 600,000 to 800,000 distinct CDR3 sequences, around 20% seen once. These data were also filed under a second study, of T cells expressing NK-cell markers. This second report adds: Top CD8+ clonotypes included the dominant CD3+CD56+NKG2C+ clonotypes in six donors.

Sequenced input: PBMCs. This TCR derives from a woman under 30 in good health. The chain recombines TRBV12-3 or TRBV12-4 with TRBJ1-6; D ambiguous. CDR3 in amino acids: CASSLDGNSPLHF. The CDR3 region has the DNA TGTGCCAGCAGTTTGGACGGGAATTCACCCCTCCACTTT.